Listed below are T cell receptor beta chains from one sample, sequenced in a study of CD8 T cells in Susac syndrome. One entry per CDR3 protein, called by TCRdb with MiXCR from the immunoSEQ multiplex PCR reads. The sample yields about 170,000 distinct CDR3 sequences, roughly 92% seen once. Sequenced input: CD4+ T cells from PBMCs. The source is a human donor with multiple sclerosis. The CDR3 runs from the conserved cysteine through the conserved F or W. The order of the fields is clone size, J gene, V gene, CDR3 protein. Expanded clones get a size class; other rows say once, few or many, or leave the size out.

clone size: .
J gene: TRBJ2-2
V gene: TRBV19
CDR3 protein: CASRHRVVGELFF

clone size: .
J gene: TRBJ1-2
V gene: TRBV6-6
CDR3 protein: CASSRVGDYGYTF

clone size: .
J gene: TRBJ1-1
V gene: TRBV6-5
CDR3 protein: CASSYNDQNTDPFF

clone size: .
J gene: TRBJ2-5
V gene: TRBV20-1
CDR3 protein: CSARPSSGNQETQYF

clone size: .
J gene: TRBJ2-5
V gene: TRBV3-1
CDR3 protein: CASSQGILAGAETQYF

clone size: .
J gene: TRBJ2-7
V gene: TRBV28
CDR3 protein: CASSRFRNSYEQYF

clone size: .
J gene: TRBJ2-7
V gene: TRBV20-1
CDR3 protein: CSARGYSYEQYF

clone size: .
J gene: TRBJ1-2
V gene: TRBV20-1
CDR3 protein: CSALLSGTGDGYTF

clone size: .
J gene: TRBJ2-1
V gene: TRBV24-1
CDR3 protein: CATSDAGTSYNEQFF

clone size: .
J gene: TRBJ2-1
V gene: TRBV20-1
CDR3 protein: CSASTGTSGINEQFF

clone size: .
J gene: TRBJ2-7
V gene: TRBV6-5
CDR3 protein: CASSRDYSYEQYF

clone size: .
J gene: TRBJ2-7
V gene: TRBV11-2
CDR3 protein: CASSLGPGQDYEQYF

clone size: .
J gene: TRBJ2-2
V gene: TRBV12-3/TRBV12-4
CDR3 protein: CASSVAGGSTGELFF

clone size: .
J gene: TRBJ2-1
V gene: TRBV30
CDR3 protein: CAWTAGLAGRGFYNEQFF

clone size: .
J gene: TRBJ1-4
V gene: TRBV20-1
CDR3 protein: CSASGLRGNEKLFF

clone size: .
J gene: TRBJ1-2
V gene: TRBV7-2
CDR3 protein: CASSLAGGAVYGYTF

clone size: .
J gene: TRBJ2-1
V gene: TRBV9
CDR3 protein: CASSPAGLAGPNEQFF

clone size: few
J gene: TRBJ2-7
V gene: TRBV5-6
CDR3 protein: CASSLAGGSSYEQYF

clone size: .
J gene: TRBJ1-1
V gene: TRBV6-5
CDR3 protein: CASSYPRSGVRHNTEAFF

clone size: .
J gene: TRBJ1-2
V gene: TRBV30
CDR3 protein: CAWSGQGNGYTF

clone size: .
J gene: TRBJ2-5
V gene: TRBV6-5
CDR3 protein: CASSLDRGKETQYF

clone size: .
J gene: TRBJ1-2
V gene: TRBV12-3/TRBV12-4
CDR3 protein: CASSTLRDPANYGYTF

clone size: .
J gene: TRBJ1-4
V gene: TRBV30
CDR3 protein: CAWMGRDDEKLFF

clone size: .
J gene: TRBJ2-5
V gene: TRBV7-9
CDR3 protein: CASSAGLAGLTTQETQYF

clone size: .
J gene: TRBJ2-5
V gene: TRBV3-1
CDR3 protein: CASSQDPGEVIETQYF

clone size: once
J gene: TRBJ2-5
V gene: TRBV4-1
CDR3 protein: CASSQVRQGKETQYF

clone size: .
J gene: TRBJ2-7
V gene: TRBV24-1
CDR3 protein: CATSDDSGNYEQYF

clone size: .
J gene: TRBJ2-2
V gene: TRBV12-5
CDR3 protein: CASGLDKNTGELFF

clone size: .
J gene: TRBJ2-7
V gene: TRBV29-1
CDR3 protein: CSGGDGFYEQYF

clone size: .
J gene: TRBJ1-5
V gene: TRBV30
CDR3 protein: CAWSVGGGNQPQHF

clone size: .
J gene: TRBJ2-7
V gene: TRBV27
CDR3 protein: CASSPTTGAVQYF

clone size: once
J gene: TRBJ1-5
V gene: TRBV28
CDR3 protein: CASSLGGQGMVQPQHF

clone size: .
J gene: TRBJ2-7
V gene: TRBV28
CDR3 protein: CAGSFETSEGYEQYF

clone size: .
J gene: TRBJ2-7
V gene: TRBV3-1
CDR3 protein: CASSQESLSTAGTSGRDSYEQYF

clone size: .
J gene: TRBJ2-1
V gene: TRBV14
CDR3 protein: CASSRGPGGGSYNEQFF

clone size: .
J gene: TRBJ2-7
V gene: TRBV7-9
CDR3 protein: CASSWTDGSAEQYF

clone size: .
J gene: TRBJ2-3
V gene: TRBV20-1
CDR3 protein: CSASRTDTQYF

clone size: .
J gene: TRBJ1-5
V gene: TRBV12-3/TRBV12-4
CDR3 protein: CASSPDRIFNQPQHF

clone size: .
J gene: TRBJ2-7
V gene: TRBV5-1
CDR3 protein: CASSVSEGLPYEQYF

clone size: .
J gene: TRBJ2-1
V gene: TRBV7-6
CDR3 protein: CASSTWGSGGAVEQFF

clone size: .
J gene: TRBJ2-2
V gene: TRBV5-4
CDR3 protein: CASSLRSSGWTGELFF

clone size: .
J gene: TRBJ1-4
V gene: TRBV9
CDR3 protein: CASSVDGRAAQLFF

clone size: .
J gene: TRBJ1-1
V gene: TRBV19
CDR3 protein: CASTPVGGNTEAFF

clone size: .
J gene: TRBJ1-2
V gene: TRBV20-1
CDR3 protein: CSARPQDDYGYTF

clone size: .
J gene: TRBJ1-2
V gene: TRBV4-1
CDR3 protein: CASSQDEGPYGYTF

clone size: .
J gene: TRBJ1-5
V gene: TRBV18
CDR3 protein: CASSPGRGSGQPQHF

clone size: .
J gene: TRBJ1-2
V gene: TRBV2
CDR3 protein: CASSPQTGGRYTF

clone size: .
J gene: TRBJ2-1
V gene: TRBV7-3
CDR3 protein: CASSPTGTSGVRFF

clone size: .
J gene: TRBJ1-2
V gene: TRBV9
CDR3 protein: CASMGTGSYGYTF

clone size: .
J gene: TRBJ2-3
V gene: TRBV7-3
CDR3 protein: CASSPRGKGSDTQYF

clone size: .
J gene: TRBJ2-1
V gene: TRBV7-6
CDR3 protein: CASSLGSYNEQFF

clone size: once
J gene: TRBJ1-5
V gene: TRBV27
CDR3 protein: CASSLSSVVNQPQHF

clone size: .
J gene: TRBJ2-1
V gene: TRBV3-1
CDR3 protein: CASSRTWEGHEQFF

clone size: .
J gene: TRBJ2-1
V gene: TRBV9
CDR3 protein: CASSAGGWANNEQFF

clone size: .
J gene: TRBJ1-1
V gene: TRBV6-5
CDR3 protein: CASSSGGKEEAFF

clone size: .
J gene: TRBJ2-3
V gene: TRBV6-6
CDR3 protein: CASSLRKGGLDTQYF

clone size: .
J gene: TRBJ2-6
V gene: TRBV3-1
CDR3 protein: CASSQVASGANVLTF

clone size: once
J gene: TRBJ2-1
V gene: TRBV3-1
CDR3 protein: CASSPTLAGDSYNEQFF

clone size: .
J gene: TRBJ1-1
V gene: TRBV5-1
CDR3 protein: CASSLEVGARTEAFF